This TCR beta chain was identified in a study of CD8 T cells in Susac syndrome. Study conclusions and caveats: In its TCR sequencing and HLA analysis, the study acknowledged that the number of individuals was relatively small.

The V segment lost 3 bases and the J segment 3 bases; nucleotides outside the gene matches: 5. Germline V gives CDR1 ENHRY, CDR2 SYGVKD. CDR3 length equals 16 residues. This clonotype was recorded once. Its antigen is not known. An amount of RNA that ranged from 0.5 to 1 ug was reverse transcribed with random hexamers. Multiplex immunoSEQ PCR targeted 54 Vbeta and 13 Jbeta TCR beta segments. TCRdb independently ran MiXCR on the immunoSEQ multiplex PCR reads; one entry per CDR3 protein. This table holds 150,000 or so distinct CDR3 sequences, approximately 92% found once. This TCR came from a human donor in good health. V and J are TRBV10-3 and TRBJ1-4; TRBD1 agrees at 9 bases. Sequencing was done on a sample of CD4+ T cells from PBMCs. CDR3 coding DNA: TGTGCCATCAGTGATGGACAGGGGTCGTCTAATGAAAAACTGTTTTTT. It yields the protein CAISDGQGSSNEKLFF.